This TCR beta chain originates from a study of graft-versus-host responses after intestinal transplantation. Study details: Every transplant recipient was induced with anti-thymocyte globulin, then maintained on tacrolimus and steroids for two to three years.

The CDR3 length is 16 residues. Trimming shortened V by 0 bases and J by 2 bases, and 11 bases separated the two germline ends. The germline V gene encodes CDR1 SGDLS and CDR2 YYNGEE. The authors seeded some 200,000 CFSE-labeled responder cells together with some 200,000 irradiated stimulator cells tagged with violet dye. Proliferating responders of the CD3+CD4+ and CD3+CD8+ phenotypes with low CFSE were sorted after the reaction. Sequencing used immunoSEQ multiplex PCR; TCRdb keeps in-frame clones, though not all of them. Of about 15,000 clones listed, approximately 40% are singletons. Study-level points and caveats: There was an association between peak levels of circulating GvH clones and early post-transplant HvG declines. Patients who carried graft-donor T cell macrochimerism also had high graft-versus-host to host-versus-graft clonal ratios in their allografts.

This TCR was recovered from a human patient who received an intestinal transplant. Material: alloreactive CD8+ T cells from a mixed lymphocyte reaction culture, obtained before intestinal transplant. Subset here: CFSE-low proliferating T cells sorted from approximately six-day pre-transplant mixed lymphocyte reaction (GvH or HvG direction). The genes are TRBV9 and TRBJ2-2, with D tentatively TRBD1 (6 bases). CDR3 DNA: TGTGCCAGCAGCGTAGTCCCAGGGGCTAACACCGGGGAGCTGTTTTTT. Translating gives CASSVVPGANTGELFF.